The 17 T cell receptor beta chains listed next were all sequenced from one sample in a study of T-cell memory formation after mild COVID-19. TCRdb re-called the 5' RACE reads with MiXCR, one entry per CDR3 protein. The table has roughly 350,000 distinct CDR3 sequences, 25% to 30% seen once. Sample: PBMCs or a T cell subset sorted from them (not recorded which). These receptors were obtained from an adult woman who had mild COVID-19 (a few samples of this study predate the infection). Cell type and time point are not known.

This clonotype showed up just a few times. V usage is TRBV15 and J usage is TRBJ2-5; no firm D call. The CDR3 consists of 13 residues. Looked up from germline, CDR1 is LNHNV and CDR2 is YYDKDF (reference sequence). V was clipped by 3 bases and J by 5 bases, with 10 bases between them. This CDR3 reads CATSSVLKETQYF. CDR3 coding DNA: TGTGCCACCAGCAGTGTCCTAAAGGAGACCCAGTACTTC.

The chain uses TRBV15 and TRBJ1-3; no clear D gene. The germline CDR1 and CDR2 sequences are LNHNV and YYDKDF (reference sequence). Trimming shortened V by 0 bases and J by 0 bases, and 9 bases separated the two germline ends. The CDR3 has 16 amino acids. The CDR3: CATSRDSTASGNTIYF. CDR3 DNA: TGTGCCACCAGCAGAGATTCTACGGCCTCTGGAAACACCATATATTTT.

The chain couples TRBV7-9 to TRBJ2-1, with 8 nucleotides matching TRBD2. Germline V gene sequence: CDR1 SEHNR, CDR2 FQNEAQ (reference sequence). V trimming: 3 bases; J trimming: 4 bases; junction bases outside the gene matches: 5. This CDR3 region has 15 residues. This CDR3 reads CASSFSGGLYNEQFF. DNA of the CDR3: TGTGCCAGCAGCTTTTCGGGGGGGCTTTACAATGAGCAGTTCTTC.

The gene calls are TRBV24-1 and TRBJ1-2; 7 bases agree with TRBD1. The germline V gene encodes CDR1 KGHDR and CDR2 SFDVKD. V trimming: 7 bases; J trimming: 2 bases; junction bases outside the gene matches: 6. This CDR3 contains 14 residues. The DNA for the CDR3 is TGTGCCACCAGCGCAACAGGGGACAACTATGGCTACACCTTC. It codes for CATSATGDNYGYTF.

The V and J genes are TRBV11-3 and TRBJ2-1; the D gene could be TRBD1 or TRBD2 (5 bases each). V was clipped by 1 base and J by 2 bases, with 18 bases between them. The germline V gene encodes CDR1 SGHNT and CDR2 YENEEA. This CDR3 contains 18 residues. The CDR3 DNA follows: TGTGCCAGCAGCTTAGCTCTTTGGGGGAGAAAAACCTACAATGAGCAGTTCTTC. This gives the protein CASSLALWGRKTYNEQFF.

CDR3 DNA: TGTGCCAGCAGTAAGGACAGCTACGAGCAGTACTTC. Translated: CASSKDSYEQYF. The V gene is TRBV12-3 or TRBV12-4, the J gene TRBJ2-7; a possible D gene is TRBD1 (6 bases). The CDR3 has 12 amino acids. Trimming shortened V by 5 bases and J by 3 bases, and 8 bases separated the two germline ends.

Only a few counts were recorded for this clonotype. This sequence joins TRBV7-2 and TRBJ1-1; D ambiguous. Germline V lookup: CDR1 SGHTA, CDR2 FQGNSA. CDR3 length: 17 residues. Trimming took off 5 bases at V and 0 bases at J, with 19 bases between the two ends. This chain's CDR3 is CASSPSPTLSLNTEAFF. The CDR3 nucleotides are TGTGCCAGCAGCCCTTCACCGACCCTCTCTCTGAACACTGAAGCTTTCTTT. Based on the CDR3 plus reference TRBV7-2 and TRBJ1-1, the full variable domain is GAGVSQSPSNKVTEKGKDVELRCDPISGHTALYWYRQSLGQGLEFLIYFQGNSAPDKSGLPSDRFSAERTGGSVSTLTIQRTQQEDSAVYLCASSPSPTLSLNTEAFFGQGTRLTVV.

The chain employs TRBV11-2 and TRBJ2-2, with 10 bases that match TRBD2. V gave up 1 base and J gave up 3 bases; unmatched junction bases: 5. The CDR3 spans 17 residues. The germline gives CDR1 SGHAT, CDR2 FQNNGV. CDR3 region: CASSLASGSLYTGELFF. The CDR3 DNA follows: TGTGCCAGCAGCTTAGCTAGCGGGAGCCTGTACACCGGGGAGCTGTTTTTT.

This clonotype has a handful of counts. V gene TRBV5-1 combines with J gene TRBJ1-6; possibly TRBD1 for D (5 bases). The CDR3 consists of 14 residues. V was pared by 4 bases and J by 7 bases, with 12 bases between. Germline CDR1 reads SGHRS; CDR2 reads YFSETQ. The CDR3 reads CASSEGSSNSPLHF. In nucleotides, the CDR3 is TGCGCCAGCAGCGAGGGGTCCTCCAATTCACCCCTCCACTTT.

This clonotype came up a few times. The CDR3 spells CASSLAGARDTQYF. The DNA for the CDR3 is TGTGCCAGCAGTCTAGCGGGAGCGAGAGATACGCAGTATTTT. V usage is TRBV6-2 or TRBV6-3 and J usage is TRBJ2-3, with 10 bases aligning to TRBD2. CDR3 length equals 14 residues. V lost 5 bases, J lost 5 bases, and 4 bases stayed unmatched. Germline CDR1 is MNHEY and CDR2 is SVGEGT.

V and J are TRBV7-9 and TRBJ2-3, with 7 bases identical to TRBD2. CDR3 length: 14 amino acids. Trimming cost V 4 bases and J 4 bases; bases outside gene matches: 5. Germline V gene lookup returns CDR1 SEHNR and CDR2 FQNEAQ (reference sequence). CDR3 protein: CASSSSGAADTQYF. In DNA form, the CDR3 reads TGTGCCAGCAGCTCGAGCGGGGCGGCAGATACGCAGTATTTT.

This clonotype was seen a few times. The chain employs TRBV7-3 and TRBJ2-7; D is perhaps TRBD1 or TRBD2 (5 bases each). The CDR3 has 15 residues. Germline V gene lookup returns CDR1 SGHTA and CDR2 FQGTGA. Trimming took off 6 bases at V and 0 bases at J, with 15 bases between the two ends. CDR3 DNA sequence: TGTGCCAGCAGTCTGCCGGGACCCAGCTCCTACGAGCAGTACTTC. Residues: CASSLPGPSSYEQYF.

This clonotype was detected only a few times. CDR3 DNA sequence: TGCGCCAGCAGCTTGATCCCGACTAGCGGGGGAGAGACCCAGTACTTC. It codes for CASSLIPTSGGETQYF. The chain is built from TRBV5-1 and TRBJ2-5; 12 positions agree with TRBD2. Germline CDR1 reads SGHRS; CDR2 reads YFSETQ. The CDR3 totals 16 residues. Trimming removed 1 base from V and 4 bases from J; junction bases left unmatched: 5.

V gene TRBV7-9 combines with J gene TRBJ2-5; D unclear. The CDR3 has 14 residues. Trimming stripped 1 base from V and 2 bases from J, with 8 bases between. Germline V lookup: CDR1 SEHNR, CDR2 FQNEAQ (reference sequence). DNA for the CDR3: TGTGCCAGCAGCTTAGTTGTCGAGCAAGAGACCCAGTACTTC. This sequence encodes CASSLVVEQETQYF.

This clonotype was detected only a few times. V usage is TRBV27 and J usage is TRBJ2-7, with a tentative D call TRBD2 (5 bases). CDR1 and CDR2 from the germline V gene are MNHEY and SMNVEV (reference sequence). Between the trimmed V and J ends, which lost 6 bases and 1 base, there was a span of 13 bases. This CDR3 has 14 amino acids. In nucleotides, the CDR3 is TGTGCCAGCAGCCCCGTCGGGGAGTCCTACGAGCAGTACTTC. This sequence encodes CASSPVGESYEQYF.

This chain links TRBV5-1 with TRBJ1-2; the match to TRBD1 covers 7 bases. Trimming at V came to 4 bases and at J to 5 bases, leaving 8 bases not matched to a gene. Per germline, CDR1 SGHRS and CDR2 YFSETQ. The CDR3 has 14 amino acids. This CDR3 is CASSTDRPAYGYTF. DNA for the CDR3: TGCGCCAGCAGCACGGACAGGCCAGCTTATGGCTACACCTTC.

This clonotype was picked up a small number of times. This chain uses TRBV20-1 with TRBJ2-7, with 11 positions matching TRBD1. The length of the CDR3 is 15 residues. Germline V gives CDR1 DFQATT, CDR2 SNEGSKA (reference sequence). Trimming removed 0 bases from V and 3 bases from J; junction bases left unmatched: 4. This CDR3 reads CSARDRDRGFYEQYF. The DNA of the CDR3 is TGCAGTGCTAGAGACCGGGACAGGGGGTTCTACGAGCAGTACTTC.